This record concerns one T cell receptor (beta chain) sequence. The data derive from a study of PD-1 blockade in mismatch repair-deficient tumors. The data were produced by immunoSEQ multiplex PCR, yet TCRdb's version contains in-frame clones alone and is incomplete. Of 35,000 to 45,000 clones listed, 70% to 90% were seen once; the top ten hold about 4%. Germline loops: CDR1 KGHSH, CDR2 LQKENI. The CDR3 loop spans 17 amino acids. Losses at the gene ends were 4 bases for V and 3 bases for J; bases not matched to a gene: 13. This TCR came from an adult with mismatch repair-deficient cancer. Sequencing was performed on peripheral blood, taken roughly 76 weeks after starting pembrolizumab. This sequence joins TRBV18 and TRBJ1-1, with TRBD1 matching over 8 bases. In DNA, the CDR3 is TGTGCCAGCTCACTTTTAGCTCAGGGGGCAGGGGACACTGAAGCTTTCTTT. Its translation is CASSLLAQGAGDTEAFF. The full variable domain, rest sourced from reference TRBV18 and TRBJ1-1, is NAGVMQNPRHLVRRRGQEARLRCSPMKGHSHVYWYRQLPEEGLKFMVYLQKENIIDESGMPKERFSAEFPKEGPSILRIQQVVRGDSAAYFCASSLLAQGAGDTEAFFGQGTRLTVV.